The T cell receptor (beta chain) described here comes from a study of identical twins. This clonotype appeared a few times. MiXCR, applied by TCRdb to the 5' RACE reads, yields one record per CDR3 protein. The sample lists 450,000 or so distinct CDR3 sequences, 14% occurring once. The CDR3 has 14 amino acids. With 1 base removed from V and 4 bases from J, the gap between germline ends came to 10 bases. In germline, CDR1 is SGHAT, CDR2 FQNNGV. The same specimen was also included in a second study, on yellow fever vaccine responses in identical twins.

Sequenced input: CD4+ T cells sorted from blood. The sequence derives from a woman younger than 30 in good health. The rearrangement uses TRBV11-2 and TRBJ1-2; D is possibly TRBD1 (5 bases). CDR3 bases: TGTGCCAGCAGCTTAGCAGGGAAGAGCTATGGCTACACCTTC. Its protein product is CASSLAGKSYGYTF.